This TCR beta chain is from a study of Ad26.COV2.S vaccination and SARS-CoV-2 variants. Across the whole study: Once, or twice with 56 days between doses, Ad26.COV2.S was given intramuscularly. Points from the study as a whole: Quantification of TCR breadth and depth may have yielded underestimates of total T cell responses.

Sample treatment: 15 to 20 received Ad26.COV2.S at low or high dose, single or two shots; several received placebo; per-sample allocation not given. Each sample was drawn 63 days after the first injection (of vaccine or placebo). An adult of 18-55 years in Boston served as donor. The assay was immunoSEQ multiplex PCR, and TCRdb's table has in-frame clones only and misses some. The sample records about 350,000 clones, 85% to 90% being singletons. As for this clone: No antigen is known for it.

The germline CDR1 and CDR2 sequences are MGHRA and YSYEKL. The V and J ends lost 4 bases and 10 bases, in that order; junction bases with no gene match: 7. The CDR3 runs to 13 residues. This receptor was obtained from a person aged 18-60 years who received the Ad26.COV2.S COVID-19 vaccine or a placebo. Sequenced material: peripheral blood, taken in a trial of Ad26.COV2.S vaccine versus placebo. The chain uses TRBV4-1 and TRBJ1-5; TRBD1 aligns across 7 bases. The CDR3 DNA reads as TGCGCCAGCAGCCGAGCAGGGGGGGATCCCCAGCATTTT. This sequence encodes CASSRAGGDPQHF.